The 14 T cell receptor beta chains listed next were all sequenced from one sample in a study of cytomegalovirus exposure and HLA in healthy donors. 13 Jbeta primers and 60 Vbeta primers were used for the PCR. Here immunoSEQ multiplex PCR was the method, and the copy in TCRdb shows in-frame clones only, minus some. Here the sample spans roughly 120,000 clones, roughly three fifths being singletons. Sequencing was done on a sample of PBMCs. These receptors came from a woman between 35 and 50 years old in good health and CMV-seropositive.

This clone was seen a handful of times. V gene TRBV7-9 combines with J gene TRBJ2-1, with 8 bases matching TRBD2. V shed 5 bases, J shed 7 bases, and the junction held 10 bases outside the gene matches. From germline, CDR1 is SEHNR and CDR2 FQNEAQ (reference sequence). This CDR3 comprises 15 residues. The CDR3 loop reads CASSKLAARGNEQFF. The CDR3 DNA reads as TGTGCCAGCAGCAAACTAGCGGCTCGGGGTAATGAGCAGTTCTTC.

The V call is TRBV7-8, the J call TRBJ2-3; D unresolved. The ends were cut back, 2 bases at V and 4 bases at J, with 4 bases in the middle. This CDR3 is built from 12 residues. Germline assignment: CDR1 SGHVS and CDR2 FQNEAQ. The CDR3 DNA reads TGTGCCAGCAGCTTACTATCAGATACGCAGTATTTT. Residues: CASSLLSDTQYF.

The rearrangement uses TRBV30 and TRBJ1-2; no clear D gene. The CDR3 is 11 amino acids. From germline, CDR1 is GTSNPN and CDR2 SVGIG (reference sequence). Trimming pared 0 bases from V and 8 bases from J, leaving 7 bases between. The DNA of the CDR3 is TGTGCCTGGAGTGTAATTGGCGGCTACACCTTC. This gives the protein CAWSVIGGYTF. Supplemented by reference TRBV30 and TRBJ1-2, the full variable domain reads SQTIHQWPATLVQPVGSPLSLECTVEGTSNPNLYWYRQAAGRGLQLLFYSVGIGQISSEVPQNLSASRPQDRQFILSSKKLLLSDSGFYLCAWSVIGGYTFGSGTRLTVV.

This clone was counted a single time. CDR3 nucleotides: TGTGCCATCAGTTGGGACAAGAACACTGAAGCTTTCTTT. It translates to CAISWDKNTEAFF. The gene calls are TRBV10-3 and TRBJ1-1, with a tentative D call TRBD1 (6 bases). The germline CDR1 and CDR2 sequences are ENHRY and SYGVKD. Trimming stripped 5 bases from V and 1 base from J, with 8 bases between. This CDR3 has 13 amino acids.

As DNA, the CDR3 is TGCAGCGTTGACTTACTGGACAGATCAGGGCGCTATGGCTACACCTTC. Translating it yields CSVDLLDRSGRYGYTF. The chain recombines TRBV29-1 with TRBJ1-2, with D perhaps matching TRBD1 (6 bases). Trimming left V 3 bases short and J 4 bases short, with 21 bases between. CDR1 and CDR2 (germline): SQVTM, ANQGSEA. CDR3 length: 16 amino acids.

This chain connects TRBV5-6 to TRBJ2-6, with 12 nucleotides matching TRBD1. Germline CDR1 and CDR2: SGHDT and YYEEEE. The CDR3 length is 18 residues. J gave up 4 bases and V 4 bases, and 9 bases lay outside the gene matches. CDR3 in amino acids: CASSAGTGGAGGANVLTF. CDR3 DNA: TGTGCCAGCAGCGCCGGGACAGGGGGCGCGGGAGGGGCCAACGTCCTGACTTTC.

The chain has TRBV9 and TRBJ2-2, with D possibly TRBD1 on 5 matching bases. Looked up from germline, CDR1 is SGDLS and CDR2 is YYNGEE. This CDR3 comprises 16 residues. V was pared by 0 bases and J by 6 bases, with 15 bases between. The CDR3 loop is CASSVGTTLAAGELFF. CDR3 in DNA: TGTGCCAGCAGCGTAGGGACAACGCTCGCGGCCGGGGAGCTGTTTTTT.

V is TRBV28 and J is TRBJ2-3, with TRBD2 as a possible D gene (6 bases). V lost 8 bases to trimming and J lost 1 base, with 13 bases between them. In germline, CDR1 is MDHEN, CDR2 SYDVKM. This CDR3 region has 14 residues. The CDR3 region is CASRLVGGTDTQYF. Written as DNA, the CDR3 is TGTGCCAGCCGACTAGTAGGCGGCACAGATACGCAGTATTTT.

This clone came up a few times. J is TRBJ1-2 and V is TRBV5-4; 7 nucleotides line up with TRBD1. This CDR3 has 16 amino acids. The junction had 13 bases not matched to a gene; V was cut back by 4 bases and J by 4 bases. CDR1 SGHNT and CDR2 YYREEE come from the germline V gene (reference sequence). The CDR3 coding sequence is TGTGCCAGCAGCGGATCGACAGGGTTGAGTAGCTATGGCTACACCTTC. As protein: CASSGSTGLSSYGYTF.

This clone was seen a few times. This chain uses TRBV28 with TRBJ1-2; D is undetermined. The germline V gene has CDR1 MDHEN and CDR2 SYDVKM. V was pared by 3 bases and J by 4 bases, with 9 bases between. The CDR3 is 13 amino acids. CDR3 sequence: CASSFGRSYGYTF. CDR3 bases: TGTGCCAGCAGTTTTGGAAGGAGCTATGGCTACACCTTC.

This clone showed up just a few times. This chain joins TRBV9 and TRBJ1-1; D is perhaps TRBD1 (6 bases). This CDR3 region has 17 residues. Trimming left V 3 bases short and J 1 base short, with 19 bases between. CDR1 SGDLS and CDR2 YYNGEE come from the germline V gene. CDR3 sequence: CASSAELGTPENTEAFF. CDR3 DNA: TGTGCCAGCAGCGCCGAGTTGGGGACACCAGAGAACACTGAAGCTTTCTTT.

This clone was counted a few times. The rearrangement links TRBV4-2 to TRBJ2-7; D may be TRBD1 (8 bases). This CDR3 region has 15 residues. Germline V gene lookup returns CDR1 LGHNA and CDR2 YNFKEQ. Trimming left V 4 bases short and J 3 bases short, with 16 bases between. CDR3 loop: CASSRAQGGGYEQYF. The CDR3 nucleotides read TGTGCCAGCAGCCGGGCACAGGGGGGGGGCTACGAGCAGTACTTC.

J is TRBJ2-7 and V is TRBV19; D uncertain. CDR1 and CDR2 from the germline V gene are LNHDA and SQIVND (reference sequence). CDR3 length: 13 residues. The V end lost 1 base, the J end lost 3 bases, and 7 bases lay between the germline ends. The chain's CDR3 is CASSIGQDYEQYF. The DNA for the CDR3 is TGTGCCAGTAGTATAGGGCAAGACTACGAGCAGTACTTC.

This clone was observed once. The chain is built from TRBV19 and TRBJ2-7; TRBD1 matches 9 bases. Per germline, CDR1 LNHDA and CDR2 SQIVND (reference sequence). J gave up 4 bases and V 10 bases, and 11 bases lay outside the gene matches. The CDR3 covers 14 residues. CDR3 in DNA: TGTGCCACGAGTCCGGGGACAGGGAAATACGAGCAGTACTTC. As protein: CATSPGTGKYEQYF.